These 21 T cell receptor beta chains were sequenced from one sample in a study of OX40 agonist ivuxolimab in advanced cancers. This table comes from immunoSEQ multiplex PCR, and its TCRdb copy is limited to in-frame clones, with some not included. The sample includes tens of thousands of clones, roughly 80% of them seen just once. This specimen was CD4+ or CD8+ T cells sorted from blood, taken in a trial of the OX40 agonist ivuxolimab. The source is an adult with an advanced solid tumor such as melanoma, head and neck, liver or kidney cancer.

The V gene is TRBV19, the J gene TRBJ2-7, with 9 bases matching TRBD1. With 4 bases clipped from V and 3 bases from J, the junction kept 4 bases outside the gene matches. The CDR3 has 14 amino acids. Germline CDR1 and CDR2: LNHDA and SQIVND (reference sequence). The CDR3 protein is CASSTNRGHYEQYF. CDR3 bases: TGTGCCAGTAGTACCAACAGGGGGCACTACGAGCAGTACTTC.

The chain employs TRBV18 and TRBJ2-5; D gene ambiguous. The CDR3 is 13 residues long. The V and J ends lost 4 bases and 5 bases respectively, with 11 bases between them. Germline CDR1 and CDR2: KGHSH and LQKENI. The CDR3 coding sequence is TGTGCCAGCTCACATGTCGGTTTGGAGACCCAGTACTTC. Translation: CASSHVGLETQYF. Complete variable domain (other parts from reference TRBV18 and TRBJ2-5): NAGVMQNPRHLVRRRGQEARLRCSPMKGHSHVYWYRQLPEEGLKFMVYLQKENIIDESGMPKERFSAEFPKEGPSILRIQQVVRGDSAAYFCASSHVGLETQYFGPGTRLLVL.

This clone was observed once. DNA of the CDR3: TGTGCCACCAGCATAGGCGGAGGGTCGCTTCCGACTGAAGCTTTCTTT. Translating it yields CATSIGGGSLPTEAFF. The rearrangement joins TRBV15 to TRBJ1-1; no firm D call. The CDR3 loop spans 16 amino acids. The germline V gene has CDR1 LNHNV and CDR2 YYDKDF (reference sequence). V was cut by 4 bases and J by 5 bases, with 20 bases left in between.

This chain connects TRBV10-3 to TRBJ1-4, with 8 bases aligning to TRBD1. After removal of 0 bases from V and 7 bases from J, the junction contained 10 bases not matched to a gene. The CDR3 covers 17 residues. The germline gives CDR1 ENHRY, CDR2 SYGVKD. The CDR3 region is CAISESPGQGGGEKLFF. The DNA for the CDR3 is TGTGCCATCAGTGAGTCCCCAGGACAGGGTGGAGGTGAAAAACTGTTTTTT.

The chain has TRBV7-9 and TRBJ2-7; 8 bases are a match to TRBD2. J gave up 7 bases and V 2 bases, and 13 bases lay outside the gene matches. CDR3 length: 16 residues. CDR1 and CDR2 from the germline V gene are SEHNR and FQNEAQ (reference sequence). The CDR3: CASSLYPSGGRGEQYV. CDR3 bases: TGTGCCAGCAGCTTATACCCCTCGGGGGGGCGAGGGGAGCAGTACGTC.

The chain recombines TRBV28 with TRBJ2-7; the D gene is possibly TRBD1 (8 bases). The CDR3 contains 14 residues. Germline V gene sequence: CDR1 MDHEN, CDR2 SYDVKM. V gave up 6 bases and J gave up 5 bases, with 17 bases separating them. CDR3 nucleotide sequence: TGTGCCAGCAGCGCAGAACAGGGGGGGGACGAGCAGTACTTC. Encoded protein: CASSAEQGGDEQYF.

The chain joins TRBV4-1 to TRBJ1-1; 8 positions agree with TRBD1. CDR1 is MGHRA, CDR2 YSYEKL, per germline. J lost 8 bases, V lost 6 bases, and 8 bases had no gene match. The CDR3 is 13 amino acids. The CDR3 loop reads CASSYTGGEEAFF. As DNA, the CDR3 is TGCGCCAGCAGTTATACAGGGGGTGAGGAAGCTTTCTTT.

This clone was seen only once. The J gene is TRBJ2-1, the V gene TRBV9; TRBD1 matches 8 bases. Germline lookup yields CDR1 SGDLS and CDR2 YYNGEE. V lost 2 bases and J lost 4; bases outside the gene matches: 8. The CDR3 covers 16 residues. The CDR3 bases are TGTGCCAGCAGCGTTAAGCAGGGGGCAGTATACAATGAGCAGTTCTTC. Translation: CASSVKQGAVYNEQFF.

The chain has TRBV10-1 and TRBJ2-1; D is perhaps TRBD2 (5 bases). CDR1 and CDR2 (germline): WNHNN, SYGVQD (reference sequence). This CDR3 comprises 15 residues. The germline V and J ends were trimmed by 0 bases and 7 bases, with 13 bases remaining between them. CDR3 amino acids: CASSESGEWRNEQFF. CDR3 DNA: TGCGCCAGCAGTGAGTCGGGCGAGTGGAGGAATGAGCAGTTCTTC.

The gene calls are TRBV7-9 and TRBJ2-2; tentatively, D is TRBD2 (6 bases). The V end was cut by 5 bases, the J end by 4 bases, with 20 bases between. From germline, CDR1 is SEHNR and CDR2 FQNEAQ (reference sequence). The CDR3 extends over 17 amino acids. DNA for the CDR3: TGTGCCAGCAGCCCCTCGGGACTGATCGCTGGCACCGGGGAGCTGTTTTTT. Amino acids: CASSPSGLIAGTGELFF.

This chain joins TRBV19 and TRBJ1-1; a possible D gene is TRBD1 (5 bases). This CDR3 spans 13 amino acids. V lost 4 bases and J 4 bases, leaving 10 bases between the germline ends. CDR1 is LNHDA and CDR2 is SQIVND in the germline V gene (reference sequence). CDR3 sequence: CASSTQVATEAFF. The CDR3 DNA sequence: TGTGCCAGTAGTACACAGGTGGCCACTGAAGCTTTCTTT.

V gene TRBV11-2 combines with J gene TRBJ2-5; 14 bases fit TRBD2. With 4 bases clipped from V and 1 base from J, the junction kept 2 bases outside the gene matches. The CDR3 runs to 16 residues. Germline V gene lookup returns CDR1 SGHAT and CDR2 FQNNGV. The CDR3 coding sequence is TGTGCCAGCAGCTGGGGACTAGCGGGGGTCCAAGAGACCCAGTACTTC. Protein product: CASSWGLAGVQETQYF.

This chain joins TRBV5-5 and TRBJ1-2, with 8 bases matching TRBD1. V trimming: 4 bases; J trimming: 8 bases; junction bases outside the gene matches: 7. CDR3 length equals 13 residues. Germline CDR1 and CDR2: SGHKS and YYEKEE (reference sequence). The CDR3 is CASSPTGVKGYTF. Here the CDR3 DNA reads TGTGCCAGCAGCCCGACAGGGGTTAAAGGCTACACCTTC.

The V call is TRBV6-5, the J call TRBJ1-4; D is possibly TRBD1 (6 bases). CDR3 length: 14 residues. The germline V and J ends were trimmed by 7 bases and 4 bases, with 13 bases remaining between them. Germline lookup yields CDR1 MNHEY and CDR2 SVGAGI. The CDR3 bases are TGTGCCAGCAAGGAGGGGGTCTTTAATGAAAAACTGTTTTTT. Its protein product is CASKEGVFNEKLFF.

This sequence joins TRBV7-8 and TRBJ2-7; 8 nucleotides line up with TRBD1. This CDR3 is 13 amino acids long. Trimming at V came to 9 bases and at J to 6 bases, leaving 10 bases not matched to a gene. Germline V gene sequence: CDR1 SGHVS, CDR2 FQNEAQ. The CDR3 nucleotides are TGTGCCAGTTCGGGACAGGTCTCTTCCGAGCAGTACTTC. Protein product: CASSGQVSSEQYF.

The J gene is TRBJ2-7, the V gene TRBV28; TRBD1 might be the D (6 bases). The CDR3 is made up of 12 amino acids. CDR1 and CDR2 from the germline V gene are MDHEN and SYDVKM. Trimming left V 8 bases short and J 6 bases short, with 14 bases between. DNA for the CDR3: TGTGCCAGCTCAGACAGGTTTGTCGAGCAGTACGTC. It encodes CASSDRFVEQYV.

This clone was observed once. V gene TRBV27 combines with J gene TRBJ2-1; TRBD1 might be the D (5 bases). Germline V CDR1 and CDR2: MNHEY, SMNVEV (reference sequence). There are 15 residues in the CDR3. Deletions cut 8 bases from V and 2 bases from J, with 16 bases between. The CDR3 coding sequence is TGTGCCAGCGGCGACCGGACAACCCCCTACAATGAGCAGTTCTTC. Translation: CASGDRTTPYNEQFF.

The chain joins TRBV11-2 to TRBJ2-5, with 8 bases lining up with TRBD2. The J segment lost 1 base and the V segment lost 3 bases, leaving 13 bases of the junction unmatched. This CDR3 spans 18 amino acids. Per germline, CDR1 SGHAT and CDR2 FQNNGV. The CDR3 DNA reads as TGTGCCAGCAGCTTTCCTTCGGCTAGCGGGCTAACCCAAGAGACCCAGTACTTC. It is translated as CASSFPSASGLTQETQYF.

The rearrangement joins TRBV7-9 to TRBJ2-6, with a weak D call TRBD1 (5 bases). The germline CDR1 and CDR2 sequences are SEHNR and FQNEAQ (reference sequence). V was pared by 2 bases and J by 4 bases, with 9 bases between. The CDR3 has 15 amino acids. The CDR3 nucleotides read TGTGCCAGCAGCTTAAGACAGACAGGGGCCAACGTCCTGACTTTC. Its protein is CASSLRQTGANVLTF.

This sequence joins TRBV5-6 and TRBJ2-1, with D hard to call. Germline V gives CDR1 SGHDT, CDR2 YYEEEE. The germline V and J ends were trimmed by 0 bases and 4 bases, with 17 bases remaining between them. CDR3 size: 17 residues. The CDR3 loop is CASSLATMSPRYNEQFF. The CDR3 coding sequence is TGTGCCAGCAGCTTGGCCACGATGAGTCCTAGATACAATGAGCAGTTCTTC. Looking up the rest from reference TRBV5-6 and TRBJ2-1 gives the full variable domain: DAGVTQSPTHLIKTRGQQVTLRCSPKSGHDTVSWYQQALGQGPQFIFQYYEEEERQRGNFPDRFSGHQFPNYSSELNVNALLLGDSALYLCASSLATMSPRYNEQFFGPGTRLTVL.

CDR3 region: CACPRQGGWMNTEAFF. The CDR3 region has the DNA TGTGCCTGCCCAAGACAGGGAGGGTGGATGAACACTGAAGCTTTCTTT. The rearrangement links TRBV30 to TRBJ1-1; 7 bases are shared with TRBD1. Germline V gene sequence: CDR1 GTSNPN, CDR2 SVGIG (reference sequence). J gave up 0 bases and V 6 bases, and 13 bases lay outside the gene matches. This CDR3 is built from 16 residues.